Listed below are T cell receptor beta chains from one sample, sequenced in a study of human T cells and chemical hapten exposure. Via MiXCR, TCRdb re-called the RACE reads, giving one row per CDR3 protein. This sample has approximately 320,000 distinct CDR3 sequences; 5.5% occur once, and the top ten carry about 8.2%. The input for sequencing was whole blood, taken in connection with sensitization to the hapten diphenylcyclopropenone (DPC). Receptors were obtained from a woman younger than 30 with alopecia areata. Some clones in this sample may be carry-over from other donors' samples. CDR3s include the opening cysteine and the closing phenylalanine or tryptophan. Each record gives: J gene, V gene, clone size, D gene, CDR3 DNA, CDR3 protein. A D gene is named only where the DNA matches it firmly. Part of the rows lack a size; the others show once, few, many or a class for expanded clones.

j_call: TRBJ2-7; v_call: TRBV10-3; clone_size: NA; d_call: NA; cdr3_nt: TGTGCCATCAGTGAGTCGGTGCATGACGAGCAGTACTTC; cdr3_aa: CAISESVHDEQYF
j_call: TRBJ1-2; v_call: TRBV10-3; clone_size: many; d_call: NA; cdr3_nt: TGTGCCGCCGCCGCAACATCAGGGGATCCCCTTACAAACACCTTC; cdr3_aa: CAAAATSGDPLTNTF
j_call: TRBJ1-5; v_call: TRBV5-5; clone_size: NA; d_call: NA; cdr3_nt: TGTGCCAGCAGCTCCCCCAGGGATGGAGTGTCTAGCAATCAGCCCCAGCATTTT; cdr3_aa: CASSSPRDGVSSNQPQHF
j_call: TRBJ2-3; v_call: TRBV3-1; clone_size: few; d_call: NA; cdr3_nt: TGTGCCAGCAGCCAAGGAAGTTTAGCAGTAGATACGCAGTATTTT; cdr3_aa: CASSQGSLAVDTQYF
j_call: TRBJ2-1; v_call: TRBV27; clone_size: many; d_call: TRBD2; cdr3_nt: TGTGCCAGCAGTTTGGGGACTAGCGGGGGCTACAATGAGCAGTTCTTC; cdr3_aa: CASSLGTSGGYNEQFF
j_call: TRBJ1-5; v_call: TRBV4-2; clone_size: many; d_call: NA; cdr3_nt: TGTGCCAGCAGCCAACTACCGGGCCAGCCCCAGCATTTT; cdr3_aa: CASSQLPGQPQHF
j_call: TRBJ2-7; v_call: TRBV7-9; clone_size: many; d_call: NA; cdr3_nt: TGTGCCAGCAGCAAATTGACAGCGTGGCCGGAGCAGTACTTC; cdr3_aa: CASSKLTAWPEQYF
j_call: TRBJ2-5; v_call: TRBV7-2; clone_size: NA; d_call: NA; cdr3_nt: TGTGCCAGCAGCCCTGAGGACCTAGGGGAGACCCAGTACTTC; cdr3_aa: CASSPEDLGETQYF
j_call: TRBJ1-1; v_call: TRBV20-1; clone_size: many; d_call: NA; cdr3_nt: TGCAGTGCAGGGACGGTAGACCTGAACACTGAAGCTTTCTTT; cdr3_aa: CSAGTVDLNTEAFF
j_call: TRBJ1-6; v_call: TRBV12-3/TRBV12-4; clone_size: NA; d_call: TRBD1; cdr3_nt: TGTGCCAGCACTTCGACAGGGATGGTGAATTCACCCCTCCACTTT; cdr3_aa: CASTSTGMVNSPLHF
j_call: TRBJ1-4; v_call: TRBV10-2; clone_size: many; d_call: NA; cdr3_nt: TGCGCCAGCAGTGATGTGCAGGGGAGTTCTGAAAAACTGTTTTTT; cdr3_aa: CASSDVQGSSEKLFF
j_call: TRBJ2-3; v_call: TRBV20-1; clone_size: many; d_call: NA; cdr3_nt: TGCAGTGGGGGAGAAGGCACAGATACGCAGTATTTT; cdr3_aa: CSGGEGTDTQYF
j_call: TRBJ2-7; v_call: TRBV12-3/TRBV12-4; clone_size: many; d_call: NA; cdr3_nt: TGTGCCAGCAGCCCTCCGGGACTGTTCGAGCAGTACTTC; cdr3_aa: CASSPPGLFEQYF
j_call: TRBJ1-5; v_call: TRBV18; clone_size: many; d_call: NA; cdr3_nt: TGTGCCAGCTCACCTGGAGGGAATCAGCCCCAGCATTTT; cdr3_aa: CASSPGGNQPQHF
j_call: TRBJ2-7; v_call: TRBV3-1; clone_size: many; d_call: NA; cdr3_nt: TGTGCCAGCAGCCCCGTCCACAAGGGTAGCTACGAGCAGTACTTC; cdr3_aa: CASSPVHKGSYEQYF
j_call: TRBJ1-6; v_call: TRBV27; clone_size: many; d_call: NA; cdr3_nt: TGTGCCAGCAGTTCCTTTACTAATTCACCCCTCCACTTT; cdr3_aa: CASSSFTNSPLHF